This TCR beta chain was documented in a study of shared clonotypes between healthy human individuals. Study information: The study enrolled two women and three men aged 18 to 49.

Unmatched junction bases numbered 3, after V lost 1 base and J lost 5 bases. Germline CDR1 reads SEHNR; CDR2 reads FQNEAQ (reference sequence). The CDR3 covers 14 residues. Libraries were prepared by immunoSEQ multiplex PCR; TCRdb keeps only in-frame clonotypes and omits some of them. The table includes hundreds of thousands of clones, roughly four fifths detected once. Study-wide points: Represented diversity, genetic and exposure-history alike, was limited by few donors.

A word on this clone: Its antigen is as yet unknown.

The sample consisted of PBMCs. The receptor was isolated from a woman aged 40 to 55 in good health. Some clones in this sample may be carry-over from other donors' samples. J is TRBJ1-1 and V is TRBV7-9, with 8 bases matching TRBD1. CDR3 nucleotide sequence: TGTGCCAGCAGCTTAGTAGACAGGGGTACTGAAGCTTTCTTT. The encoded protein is CASSLVDRGTEAFF.